The sequence of this T cell receptor (beta chain) was determined in a study of tissue T cells after allogeneic stem cell transplantation. Looking at the study overall: Gastrointestinal graft-versus-host disease was present in all patients, each treated with several therapy lines. The study, taken as a whole, reports: TCR repertoires tracked anatomic similarity, regardless of disease or transplant status.

On this clone itself: No antigen is known for it.

Generated by immunoSEQ multiplex PCR, the TCRdb table keeps only in-frame clones and is missing some. The sample has approximately 30,000 clones; 65% to 90% are singletons. Per germline, CDR1 SNHLY and CDR2 FYNNEI. This CDR3 comprises 13 residues. Trimming left V 6 bases short and J 4 bases short, with 12 bases between. The source material was blood, sampled before transplantation. The receptor's source is a woman aged 18 to 49 who later had graft-versus-host disease after an allogeneic stem cell transplant. This sequence joins TRBV2 and TRBJ1-2; no reliable D call. CDR3 sequence reads: CASRMWASYGYTF. The CDR3 nucleotides are TGTGCCAGCAGGATGTGGGCAAGCTATGGCTACACCTTC.